This TCR beta chain was profiled in a study of T cells in Graves' hyperthyroidism and ophthalmopathy. Across the whole study: Prior to any treatment, at the point of initial diagnosis, peripheral blood was collected. Study findings and constraints: Most expanded thyroid clonotypes above 0.001 also appeared in blood. Ophthalmopathy got predicted by the model a median roughly 6.4 months before its onset.

Uncontrolled infection, other autoimmune disease, pregnancy or lactation led to exclusion. Authors of the study amplified TCR beta CDR3 regions from RNA transcripts. The TCR CDR3 was amplified in a first-round RT-PCR using the HTBI primer set. TCRdb called the multiplex PCR reads again in MiXCR, with one record for every CDR3 protein. This table has more than 450,000 distinct CDR3 sequences, about 20% appearing once. The CDR3 is made up of 11 amino acids. The V and J ends lost 4 bases and 6 bases, in that order; junction bases with no gene match: 2. Germline V gene data show CDR1 as SQVTM and CDR2 as ANQGSEA. This clonotype showed up just a few times. Its antigen is undetermined.

The V and J genes are TRBV29-1 and TRBJ1-1; 7 bases fit TRBD1. The sequenced sample was blood. The sequence came from a man in his forties with Graves' ophthalmopathy. The chain's CDR3 is CSVGDSSEAFF. Written as DNA, the CDR3 is TGCAGCGTTGGGGACAGCTCTGAAGCTTTCTTT. The whole variable domain, remainder taken from reference TRBV29-1 and TRBJ1-1, is SAVISQKPSRDICQRGTSLTIQCQVDSQVTMMFWYRQQPGQSLTLIATANQGSEATYESGFVIDKFPISRPNLTFSTLTVSNMSPEDSSIYLCSVGDSSEAFFGQGTRLTVV.